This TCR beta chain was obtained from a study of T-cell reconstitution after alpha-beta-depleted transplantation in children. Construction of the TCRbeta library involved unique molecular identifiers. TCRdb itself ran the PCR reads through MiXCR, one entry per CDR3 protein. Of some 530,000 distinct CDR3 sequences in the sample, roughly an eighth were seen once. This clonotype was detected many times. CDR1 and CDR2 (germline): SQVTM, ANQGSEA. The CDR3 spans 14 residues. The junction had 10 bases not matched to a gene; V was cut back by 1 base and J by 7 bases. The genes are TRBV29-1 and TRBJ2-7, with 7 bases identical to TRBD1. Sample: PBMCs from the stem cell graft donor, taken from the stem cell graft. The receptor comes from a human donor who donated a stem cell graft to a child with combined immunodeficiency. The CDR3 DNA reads TGCAGCGTTGAAGGAGGGACAGAGGTGGAGGAGCAGTACTTC. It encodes CSVEGGTEVEEQYF.